Included here is one T cell receptor beta chain sequence, with context. Its antigen remains unidentified. Qualities for individual bases were not recorded, and no much larger clone is one base off. The immunoSEQ assay was used to sequence TCR beta chain CDR3 regions from genomic DNA. Rearranged VDJ segments were amplified with primers annealing to V and J segments. For the original study's pipeline: The ImmunoSeq Analyzer software was used to compute clonality and richness metrics. Fisher's exact test, supplemented by a beta-binomial method for added stringency, was applied to identify differentially abundant clones between regions. The clones in this table, taken by TCRdb from immuneACCESS, are in-frame only. Not every clone is retained; where verified, under half of the shortfall comes from an unresolved V gene, and the cause of the rest is unknown. For V, J and clone size, that table is used; D and trimming come from the DNA. This sample has some 4,000 clones in its table, and 47% of those were observed once. The ten largest clones capture approximately 26% of the sample.

V is pruned by 5 bases and J by 5 bases, leaving 7 bases of the junction without a gene match. From a lookup of the germline V gene, CDR1 and CDR2 are SGHDN and FVKESK. The CDR3 runs 14 residues from the cysteine to the phenylalanine. Only the CDR3 DNA is retained, 42 bases long and in frame from the first base. Samples with the label H were taken from distinct, geographically separated regions of the hepatocellular carcinoma nodule. All patients had early-stage hepatocellular carcinoma and received no therapy before surgical resection. The sampled areas showed no macroscopic signs of necrosis or hemorrhage. In two patients, TCR sequencing (ImmunoSeq) was performed on multiple regions. Each frozen resection tissue sample was taken at least 1 cm away from every other sample. The DNeasy blood and tissue kit was used to extract genomic DNA from bulk tissue. These data originate in a study of intratumoral heterogeneity in liver cancer. Regarding the study in general: Across the full 14-patient cohort, most patients were male and the median age was almost 65 years. To investigate intratumor heterogeneity, the study integrated RNA-seq, DNA sequencing, TCR-seq and SNP array data drawn from multiple regions of hepatocellular carcinoma specimens. The full cohort included around 72 multiregional samples from 15 or so HCC patients, consisting of roughly 49 tumoral regions and about 20 adjacent nontumoral regions.

The paper's findings and limits, for the study overall: RNA-seq-based estimates of regional differences in tumor-infiltrating lymphocyte burden were reportedly confirmed by TCR sequencing. No significant difference in overall T cell clonality was found between tumor regions within either sequenced patient. In each sequenced patient, significantly more unique T-cell clonal expansions were found in tumor region a than in region b. The authors acknowledged a relatively low patient number and under-sampled tumor-infiltrating lymphocyte representation as limitations.

This sequence originates from a man between 70 and 80 years old with hepatocellular carcinoma. The rearranged segments are TRBV14 and TRBJ2-7; 9 of the junction bases match TRBD2. The specimen comprised tumor tissue, sampled before any cancer treatment. CDR3 loop: CASSIAGALHEQYF. The sequenced DNA is TGTGCCAGCAGCATAGCGGGGGCCCTCCACGAGCAGTACTTC.